The present TCR beta chain was sequenced within a study of blood T cell repertoires in COVID-19. Sequencing used immunoSEQ multiplex PCR; TCRdb keeps in-frame clones, though not all of them. Among about 67,000 clones, 75% to 80% were seen once, and the ten largest hold about 6%. V lost 5 bases to trimming and J lost 8 bases; unmatched junction nucleotides: 13. Germline CDR1 LNHDA, CDR2 SQIVND (reference sequence). The CDR3 loop spans 15 amino acids. The source material was peripheral blood. The V call is TRBV19, the J call TRBJ1-2; 8 nucleotides align to TRBD1. The receptor comes from a woman aged 55-70 years with acute or convalescent COVID-19. The chain's CDR3 is CASSSTDRAYQGYTF. In DNA, the CDR3 is TGTGCCAGTAGTTCCACGGACAGGGCATACCAGGGCTACACCTTC. Drawing the rest from reference TRBV19 and TRBJ1-2, the complete variable domain is DGGITQSPKYLFRKEGQNVTLSCEQNLNHDAMYWYRQDPGQGLRLIYYSQIVNDFQKGDIAEGYSVSREKKESFPLTVTSAQKNPTAFYLCASSSTDRAYQGYTFGSGTRLTVV.